Shown below are 4 T cell receptor beta chains from a single sample sequenced in a study of cytomegalovirus exposure and HLA in healthy donors. The PCR contained 60 Vbeta and 13 Jbeta primers. The data were produced by immunoSEQ multiplex PCR, yet TCRdb's version contains in-frame clones alone and is incomplete. The sample yields fewer than 200,000 clones, about 65% seen once. Sequenced: PBMCs. The receptors were sampled from a middle-aged man in good health and CMV-seropositive.

This sequence joins TRBV27 and TRBJ2-2; D gene uncertain. The CDR3 is 12 amino acids. V was pared by 6 bases and J by 7 bases, with 9 bases between. The germline V gene has CDR1 MNHEY and CDR2 SMNVEV (reference sequence). DNA for the CDR3: TGTGCCAGCAGCCTCCGGGTCGGGGAGCTGTTTTTT. This encodes CASSLRVGELFF.

The chain couples TRBV9 to TRBJ1-6; D unclear. With 3 bases removed from V and 2 bases from J, the gap between germline ends came to 9 bases. The CDR3 sequence is 15 residues long. Germline values: CDR1 SGDLS, CDR2 YYNGEE. CDR3 region: CASSATATYNSPLHF. DNA of the CDR3: TGTGCCAGCAGCGCAACAGCTACCTATAATTCACCCCTCCACTTT.

The chain's CDR3 is CASSLSARRMSNSPLHF. The CDR3 DNA reads as TGTGCCAGCAGTTTATCGGCCAGGAGGATGTCAAATTCACCCCTCCACTTT. The chain employs TRBV28 and TRBJ1-6; D remains ambiguous. CDR1 is MDHEN and CDR2 is SYDVKM in the germline V gene. This CDR3 has 17 residues. V was shortened by 1 base and J by 7 bases, with 17 bases between the two germline ends.

This clone has just a few counts. The rearrangement joins TRBV4-3 to TRBJ2-7; tentatively, D is TRBD2 (5 bases). Trimming took off 2 bases at V and 7 bases at J, with 18 bases between the two ends. CDR1 is LGHNA, CDR2 YSLEER, per germline. The CDR3 contains 15 residues. The CDR3 sequence: CASSQTPGSTGEQYF. DNA for the CDR3: TGCGCCAGCAGCCAAACTCCGGGATCCACGGGGGAGCAGTACTTC.